Below, 25 T cell receptor beta chains from the same sample are listed, as sequenced in a study of response to subunit inactivated influenza vaccine. In TCRdb, the RT-PCR reads were re-called with MiXCR into one record per CDR3 protein. The table lists approximately 480,000 distinct CDR3 sequences, approximately 9.9% of them singletons. The sequencing used PBMCs from blood, collected roughly 45 days after vaccination. These receptors all come from a middle-aged man who received an inactivated influenza vaccine.

The chain couples TRBV20-1 to TRBJ2-3; 10 nucleotides align to TRBD2. V was clipped by 3 bases and J by 3 bases; unmatched bases: 15. Germline-derived CDR1 and CDR2 are DFQATT and SNEGSKA (reference sequence). The CDR3 sequence is 18 residues long. The CDR3 coding sequence is TGCAGTGCTAGCCGCCCTAGCGGGGGCCAACTTGGAACAGATACGCAGTATTTT. It yields the protein CSASRPSGGQLGTDTQYF.

The sample holds a few counts of this clonotype. The genes are TRBV9 and TRBJ1-3; D remains unclear. The CDR3 runs to 15 residues. CDR1 is SGDLS and CDR2 is YYNGEE in the germline V gene. The V end lost 0 bases, the J end lost 0 bases, and 7 bases lay between the germline ends. The DNA for the CDR3 is TGTGCCAGCAGCGTAGAGGGCTACTCTGGAAACACCATATATTTT. It is translated as CASSVEGYSGNTIYF.

This clonotype has a handful of counts. The genes are TRBV5-6 and TRBJ1-6; TRBD1 might be the D (5 bases). With 5 bases removed from V and 1 base from J, the gap between germline ends came to 7 bases. The CDR3 length is 14 residues. CDR1 and CDR2 from the germline V gene are SGHDT and YYEEEE. The CDR3: CASRRGSYNSPLHF. DNA for the CDR3: TGTGCCAGCAGACGGGGGTCCTATAATTCACCCCTCCACTTT. The variable domain in full, with the rest retrieved from reference TRBV5-6 and TRBJ1-6, is DAGVTQSPTHLIKTRGQQVTLRCSPKSGHDTVSWYQQALGQGPQFIFQYYEEEERQRGNFPDRFSGHQFPNYSSELNVNALLLGDSALYLCASRRGSYNSPLHFGNGTRLTVT.

The rearrangement uses TRBV11-3 and TRBJ2-2; D might be TRBD2 (5 bases). V shed 1 base and J shed 4 bases, with 10 bases lying between them. This CDR3 has 15 amino acids. The germline V gene encodes CDR1 SGHNT and CDR2 YENEEA. CDR3 loop: CASSLALDFTGELFF. CDR3 in DNA: TGTGCCAGCAGCTTAGCACTAGATTTCACCGGGGAGCTGTTTTTT.

This clonotype was seen a few times. The chain carries TRBV6-1 and TRBJ1-2; 7 nucleotides match TRBD1. The V gene's germline CDR1 is MNHNS and CDR2 SASEGT. The CDR3 is 16 residues long. Trimming removed 5 bases from V and 0 bases from J; junction bases left unmatched: 9. The CDR3 nucleotides read TGTGCCAGCAGTCGCACCCGACAGGGATCTAACTATGGCTACACCTTC. Amino acid sequence: CASSRTRQGSNYGYTF.

The rearrangement uses TRBV6-1 and TRBJ1-5; 11 nucleotides line up with TRBD1. Germline V gene data show CDR1 as MNHNS and CDR2 as SASEGT. Unmatched junction bases numbered 2, after V lost 3 bases and J lost 4 bases. This CDR3 has 15 residues. CDR3 residues: CASSDWDRGNQPQHF. For the CDR3, the DNA is TGTGCCAGCAGTGATTGGGACAGGGGGAATCAGCCCCAGCATTTT.

The gene calls are TRBV19 and TRBJ2-1, with 8 bases identical to TRBD2. The junction had 6 bases not matched to a gene; V was cut back by 2 bases and J by 3 bases. The CDR3 extends over 16 amino acids. Per germline, CDR1 LNHDA and CDR2 SQIVND (reference sequence). The CDR3 nucleotides read TGTGCCAGTAGTATACGTCGAGCGGGGGTCTACAATGAGCAGTTCTTC. The encoded protein is CASSIRRAGVYNEQFF.

This clonotype occurred a few times. The V and J genes are TRBV5-1 and TRBJ2-1, with D possibly being TRBD1 or TRBD2 (5 bases each). V gave up 4 bases and J gave up 0 bases, with 14 bases separating them. The CDR3 is 16 residues long. In germline, CDR1 is SGHRS, CDR2 YFSETQ. In nucleotides, the CDR3 is TGCGCCAGCAGCGGGGGAGTGTCGAGCTCCTACAATGAGCAGTTCTTC. This gives the protein CASSGGVSSSYNEQFF. The full variable domain, its missing parts supplied by reference TRBV5-1 and TRBJ2-1, is KAGVTQTPRYLIKTRGQQVTLSCSPISGHRSVSWYQQTPGQGLQFLFEYFSETQRNKGNFPGRFSGRQFSNSRSEMNVSTLELGDSALYLCASSGGVSSSYNEQFFGPGTRLTVL.

V usage is TRBV20-1 and J usage is TRBJ2-1; 7 bases match TRBD2. This CDR3 has 15 amino acids. In germline, CDR1 is DFQATT, CDR2 SNEGSKA (reference sequence). V dropped 3 bases and J dropped 4; count of bases not matched to a gene: 9. CDR3 DNA sequence: TGCAGTGCTAGGGGCGGGGGTAGGGGATACAATGAGCAGTTCTTC. As protein: CSARGGGRGYNEQFF.

This clonotype was seen at least ten times. The chain joins TRBV10-2 to TRBJ2-5; D unresolved. V was shortened by 0 bases and J by 5 bases, with 4 bases between the two germline ends. The CDR3 has 12 residues. The germline CDR1 and CDR2 sequences are WSHSY and SAAADI. The CDR3 DNA reads TGCGCCAGCAGTGAGTCGGGGGAGACCCAGTACTTC. This codes for CASSESGETQYF.

This chain uses TRBV6-1 with TRBJ1-5, with D possibly matching TRBD1 (6 bases). The CDR3 sequence is 11 residues long. CDR1 and CDR2 from the germline V gene are MNHNS and SASEGT. The V gene lost 5 bases and the J gene lost 11 bases, with 10 bases spanning the gap. CDR3 residues: CASSTQGSQHF. In DNA form, the CDR3 reads TGTGCCAGCAGTACCCAGGGGTCCCAGCATTTT.

In this sample, this clonotype turned up many times. V and J are TRBV10-3 and TRBJ1-5; no definite D call. The CDR3 totals 14 residues. Trimming removed 8 bases at V and 2 bases at J, with 13 bases between. Germline-derived CDR1 and CDR2 are ENHRY and SYGVKD. CDR3 in DNA: TGTGCCATCTCCCAGGAGGCGGGCAATCAGCCCCAGCATTTT. Encoded protein: CAISQEAGNQPQHF.

A few counts support this clonotype. Here the CDR3 reads CASSLAAGGWNEQFF. The CDR3 nucleotides read TGTGCCAGCAGTTTAGCAGCAGGGGGCTGGAATGAGCAGTTCTTC. V usage is TRBV27 and J usage is TRBJ2-1; 8 nucleotides agree with TRBD1. Germline CDR1 and CDR2: MNHEY and SMNVEV (reference sequence). This CDR3 is 15 amino acids long. Trimming at V came to 2 bases and at J to 7 bases, leaving 7 bases not matched to a gene.

In this sample, this clonotype turned up a few times. This sequence joins TRBV27 and TRBJ2-3; the D gene is possibly TRBD1 (6 bases). The CDR3 runs to 17 residues. Germline loops: CDR1 MNHEY, CDR2 SMNVEV (reference sequence). The V and J ends lost 2 bases and 4 bases respectively, with 19 bases between them. The CDR3 protein is CASSLKGPQGGPDTQYF. As DNA, the CDR3 is TGTGCCAGCAGTTTAAAAGGACCACAGGGTGGCCCAGATACGCAGTATTTT.

The chain recombines TRBV19 with TRBJ2-3; 8 nucleotides line up with TRBD1. The CDR3 spans 15 residues. Germline trimming cut 5 bases from V and 2 bases from J; bases unmatched to any gene: 6. The germline CDR1 and CDR2 sequences are LNHDA and SQIVND (reference sequence). CDR3 DNA: TGTGCCAGTAGTCCCCGGGACAGGAACACAGATACGCAGTATTTT. Its protein product is CASSPRDRNTDTQYF.

The rearrangement joins TRBV3-1 to TRBJ2-1; 8 nucleotides line up with TRBD1. The CDR3 totals 14 residues. Trimming cost V 0 bases and J 7 bases; bases outside gene matches: 2. The V gene's germline CDR1 is LGHDT and CDR2 YNNKEL (reference sequence). DNA of the CDR3: TGTGCCAGCAGCCAAGACAACAGGGGGAATGAGCAGTTCTTC. Its protein product is CASSQDNRGNEQFF.

This clonotype appeared many times. The chain combines TRBV5-6 with TRBJ2-1; D is tentatively TRBD1 or TRBD2 (5 bases each). CDR1 and CDR2 (germline): SGHDT, YYEEEE. The CDR3 spans 18 residues. Trimming left V 3 bases short and J 3 bases short, with 22 bases between. In nucleotides, the CDR3 is TGTGCCAGCAGCTGGGGGTCGCGGAAGAACTATGACTACAATGAGCAGTTCTTC. The encoded protein is CASSWGSRKNYDYNEQFF.

In its sample, this clonotype was seen a few times. The genes are TRBV15 and TRBJ2-2, with 11 bases identical to TRBD2. V trimming: 8 bases; J trimming: 3 bases; junction bases outside the gene matches: 14. CDR3 length: 18 amino acids. Germline assignment: CDR1 LNHNV and CDR2 YYDKDF (reference sequence). As DNA, the CDR3 is TGTGCCACCGCTCGAACTAGCGGGAGCCGGTCATACACCGGGGAGCTGTTTTTT. As protein: CATARTSGSRSYTGELFF.

J is TRBJ2-5 and V is TRBV7-2; 7 positions match TRBD1. Looked up from germline, CDR1 is SGHTA and CDR2 is FQGNSA. The length of the CDR3 is 15 residues. Losses at the gene ends were 3 bases for V and 0 bases for J; bases not matched to a gene: 4. This CDR3 reads CASSLTGRYQETQYF. As DNA, the CDR3 is TGTGCCAGCAGCTTGACAGGGCGTTACCAAGAGACCCAGTACTTC. The full variable domain, rest sourced from reference TRBV7-2 and TRBJ2-5, is GAGVSQSPSNKVTEKGKDVELRCDPISGHTALYWYRQSLGQGLEFLIYFQGNSAPDKSGLPSDRFSAERTGGSVSTLTIQRTQQEDSAVYLCASSLTGRYQETQYFGPGTRLLVL.

The CDR3 reads CASSSLGPRETQYF. CDR3 sequence (DNA): TGTGCCAGCAGCTCCCTGGGACCCAGGGAGACCCAGTACTTC. The chain combines TRBV7-9 with TRBJ2-5; either TRBD1 or TRBD2 may fit D (5 bases each). Per the germline V gene, CDR1 is SEHNR and CDR2 is FQNEAQ (reference sequence). Between the trimmed V and J ends, which lost 4 bases and 5 bases, there was a span of 14 bases. The CDR3 length is 14 residues.

This clonotype has ten or more counts. The V gene is TRBV29-1, the J gene TRBJ2-1, with 8 bases aligning to TRBD2. The CDR3 loop spans 13 amino acids. Germline trimming cut 7 bases from V and 7 bases from J; bases unmatched to any gene: 9. Germline CDR1 and CDR2: SQVTM and ANQGSEA. CDR3 DNA: TGCAGCGGTCTTACCAGCGGGAGTAATGAGCAGTTCTTC. Translated: CSGLTSGSNEQFF.

In this sample, this clonotype turned up a few times. J is TRBJ2-1 and V is TRBV10-3, with TRBD2 identical over 12 bases. The CDR3 is made up of 14 amino acids. Germline values: CDR1 ENHRY, CDR2 SYGVKD. J lost 10 bases, V lost 4 bases, and 5 bases had no gene match. CDR3 in amino acids: CAISGGLAGGEQFF. The CDR3 nucleotides are TGTGCCATCAGTGGGGGGCTAGCGGGAGGGGAGCAGTTCTTC.

The J gene is TRBJ2-1, the V gene TRBV4-3, with 9 nucleotides matching TRBD2. After removal of 4 bases from V and 3 bases from J, the junction contained 7 bases not matched to a gene. The length of the CDR3 is 16 residues. Per germline, CDR1 LGHNA and CDR2 YSLEER. CDR3 amino acids: CASSRRLAENYNEQFF. As DNA, the CDR3 is TGCGCCAGCAGCCGGCGACTAGCGGAGAACTACAATGAGCAGTTCTTC.

V usage is TRBV4-2 and J usage is TRBJ2-7, with 7 nucleotides matching TRBD1. This CDR3 spans 17 amino acids. V shed 1 base and J 4 bases; nucleotides not matched to a gene: 13. Germline CDR1 is LGHNA and CDR2 is YNFKEQ. CDR3 bases: TGTGCCAGCAGCCAAGGGCCCCCCGGGACAGTCAATTACGAGCAGTACTTC. Protein product: CASSQGPPGTVNYEQYF.

This clonotype has at least ten counts. The gene calls are TRBV12-3 or TRBV12-4 and TRBJ1-4; the match to TRBD1 covers 9 bases. CDR3 size: 14 residues. After removal of 6 bases from V and 7 bases from J, the junction contained 6 bases not matched to a gene. In DNA, the CDR3 is TGTGCCAGCAGACGGACAGGGGATTTTGAAAAACTGTTTTTT. This translates into CASRRTGDFEKLFF.